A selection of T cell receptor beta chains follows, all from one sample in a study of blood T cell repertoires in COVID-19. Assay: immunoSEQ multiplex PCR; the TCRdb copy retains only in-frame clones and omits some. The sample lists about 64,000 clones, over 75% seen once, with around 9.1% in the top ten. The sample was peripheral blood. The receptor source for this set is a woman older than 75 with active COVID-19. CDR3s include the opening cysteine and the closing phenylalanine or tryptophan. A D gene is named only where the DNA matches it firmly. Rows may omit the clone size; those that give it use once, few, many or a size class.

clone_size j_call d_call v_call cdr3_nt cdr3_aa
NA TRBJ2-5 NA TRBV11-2 TGTGCCAGCAGCTTAGAGGCCTGGACCCAGTACTTC CASSLEAWTQYF
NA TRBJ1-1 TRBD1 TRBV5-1 TGCGCCAGCAGCGAAAGGACAGGCGGAGGGAACACTGAAGCTTTCTTT CASSERTGGGNTEAFF
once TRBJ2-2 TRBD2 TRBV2 TGTGCCAGCAGGAGACTAGCGGGAGCGACCGGGGAGCTGTTTTTT CASRRLAGATGELFF
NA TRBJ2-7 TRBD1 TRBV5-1 TGCGCCAGCAGCTTGGGGACAGGGGTCGCCTACGAGCAGTACTTC CASSLGTGVAYEQYF
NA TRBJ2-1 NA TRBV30 TGTGCCTGGAGTAGCCTCGGTAGCGGTCTGTTCTTC CAWSSLGSGLFF
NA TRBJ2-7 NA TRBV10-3 TGTGCCATCAGTGAGTCTCTAGCGAACTCTTTCTACGAGCAGTACTTC CAISESLANSFYEQYF
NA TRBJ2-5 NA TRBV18 TGTGCCAGCTCACCAGAGCGGAAAGAGACCCAGTACTTC CASSPERKETQYF
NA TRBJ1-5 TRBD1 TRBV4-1 TGCGCCAGCAGCCAAGAAGGGGGCGGATGGAGAAGCAATCAGCCCCAGCATTTT CASSQEGGGWRSNQPQHF
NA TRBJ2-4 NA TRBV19 TGTGCCAGTAGTATAGACTCCCGGAAGGGGAACATTCAGTACTTC CASSIDSRKGNIQYF
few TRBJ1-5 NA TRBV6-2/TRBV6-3 TGTGCCAGCAGTGGTCCGGGGTTTAGCAATCAGCCCCAGCATTTT CASSGPGFSNQPQHF
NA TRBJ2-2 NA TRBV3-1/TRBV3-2 TGTGCCAGCAGCCAAGTCGTCACCGGGGAGCTGTTTTTT CASSQVVTGELFF
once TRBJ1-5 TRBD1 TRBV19 TGTGCCAGTAGTATCCTCGACAGGGGGCGGATTCAGCCCCAGCATTTT CASSILDRGRIQPQHF
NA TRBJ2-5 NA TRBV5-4 TGTGCCAGCAGCTTGGGTGTGACAGGCAACCCTCAAGAGACCCAGTACTTC CASSLGVTGNPQETQYF
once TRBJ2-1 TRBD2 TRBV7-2 TGTGCCAGCAGCACCGGACTAGCGGGAAATGAGCAGTTCTTC CASSTGLAGNEQFF
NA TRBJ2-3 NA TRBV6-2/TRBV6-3 TGTGCCAGCAGTGGGCGGGGGCGCCAGGCCACAGATACGCAGTATTTT CASSGRGRQATDTQYF
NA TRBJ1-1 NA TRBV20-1 TGCAGTGCTAGAGGAGGATCTGAAGCTTTCTTT CSARGGSEAFF
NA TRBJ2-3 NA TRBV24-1 TGTGCCACCAGTGACCAGGGTCACCAAGATACGCAGTATTTT CATSDQGHQDTQYF
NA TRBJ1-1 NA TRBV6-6 TGTGCCAGCAGTTACCCCGTCTCGGGGGGAACTGAAGCTTTCTTT CASSYPVSGGTEAFF
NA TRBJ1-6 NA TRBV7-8 TGTGCCAGCAGCTTAGAACAGGCCAGCTCCTATAATTCACCCCTCCACTTT CASSLEQASSYNSPLHF
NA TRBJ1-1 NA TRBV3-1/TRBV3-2 TGTGCCAGCAGCCAGGGGGCCCGAACGAACACTGAAGCTTTCTTT CASSQGARTNTEAFF
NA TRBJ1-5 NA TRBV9 TGTGCCAGCAGCGTATCCGGACATAATCAGCCCCAGCATTTT CASSVSGHNQPQHF
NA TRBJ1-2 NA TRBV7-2 TGTGCCAGCAGCCAAGGACAGACGGGCTATGGCTACACCTTC CASSQGQTGYGYTF
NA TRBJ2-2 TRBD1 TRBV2 TGTGCCAGCAGTGAATCTAGCGGACAGGGGGGCGGGGAGCTGTTTTTT CASSESSGQGGGELFF
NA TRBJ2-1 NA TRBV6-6 TGTGCCAGCGGACCCCTGGGAGGGGGGGGGCAGTTCTTC CASGPLGGGGQFF
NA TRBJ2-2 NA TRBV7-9 TGTGCCAGCAGCTTGTCTCTGGCGGAGAACACCGGGGAGCTGTTTTTT CASSLSLAENTGELFF
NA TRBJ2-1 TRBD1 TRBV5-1 TGCGCCAGCAGCGCGGGACAGGGTTCCAATGAGCAGTTCTTC CASSAGQGSNEQFF